This T cell receptor beta chain was sequenced in a study of OX40 agonist ivuxolimab in advanced cancers. Broader study findings: Clonal expansion by week 6 occurred in CD4+ and CD8+ blood T cells (at 0.1 to 3.0 mg/kg). The antigens recognized by the expanded peripheral T cells, that is their antigen specificity, were not determined.

CDR3 length: 16 residues. The V end was cut by 1 base, the J end by 3 bases, with 16 bases between. Germline CDR1 and CDR2: LNHDA and SQIVND (reference sequence). The table came from immunoSEQ multiplex PCR; TCRdb's copy has only in-frame clones and leaves some out. This repertoire shows about 77,000 clones, over 75% found once; its top ten account for 6.2%. To note about this clone: Its matching antigen is unknown.

This specimen consisted of CD4+ or CD8+ T cells sorted from blood, obtained in a trial of the OX40 agonist ivuxolimab. The receptor was derived from an adult with an advanced solid tumor such as melanoma, head and neck, liver or kidney cancer. This rearrangement joins TRBV19 to TRBJ2-7; D is undetermined. Here the CDR3 reads CASSIAPSNTLYEQYF. The CDR3 DNA sequence: TGTGCCAGTAGTATAGCCCCCTCTAATACTCTCTACGAGCAGTACTTC.